The 5 T cell receptor beta chains in this list originate from one sample, sequenced in a study of identical twins. TCRdb fed the 5' RACE reads into MiXCR, producing one record per CDR3 protein. This sample has nearly 650,000 distinct CDR3 sequences, with under 8.5% found just once. The same specimen was also included in a second study, on yellow fever vaccine responses in identical twins.

Input material: PBMCs. These receptors were obtained from a woman younger than 35 in good health.

V usage is TRBV10-2 and J usage is TRBJ2-3; D remains unclear. V was shortened by 3 bases and J by 0 bases, with 16 bases between the two germline ends. CDR1 is WSHSY and CDR2 is SAAADI in the germline V gene. The CDR3 has 17 amino acids. In DNA form, the CDR3 reads TGCGCCAGCAGTGATTGGGCTGTATCGTCTAGCACAGATACGCAGTATTTT. It encodes CASSDWAVSSSTDTQYF.

This clonotype has only a few counts. The genes are TRBV20-1 and TRBJ1-5; D gene unclear. CDR1 DFQATT and CDR2 SNEGSKA come from the germline V gene (reference sequence). Trimming pared 2 bases from V and 2 bases from J, leaving 10 bases between. The CDR3 spans 14 residues. The CDR3 DNA reads as TGCAGTGCTAGACATGGTTTGGGCAATCAGCCCCAGCATTTT. Amino acid sequence: CSARHGLGNQPQHF.

This clonotype was picked up a small number of times. The chain couples TRBV5-8 to TRBJ2-1, with TRBD2 matching over 11 bases. Germline trimming cut 3 bases from V and 7 bases from J; bases unmatched to any gene: 6. There are 15 residues in the CDR3. Germline V gene data show CDR1 as SGHTS and CDR2 as YDEGEE. The CDR3 DNA follows: TGTGCCAGCAGCTCGAGACTAGCGGGAAGAAATGAGCAGTTCTTC. Its protein is CASSSRLAGRNEQFF.

The genes are TRBV7-2 and TRBJ2-4; D perhaps matches TRBD2 (5 bases). There are 16 residues in the CDR3. The V and J ends lost 6 bases and 0 bases respectively, with 15 bases between them. Germline lookup yields CDR1 SGHTA and CDR2 FQGNSA. DNA of the CDR3: TGTGCCAGCAGAACGGGGAACAGCCAAGCCAAAAACATTCAGTACTTC. Its translation: CASRTGNSQAKNIQYF.

This clonotype was seen a handful of times. The chain has TRBV25-1 and TRBJ1-6; TRBD1 matches 9 bases. Germline-derived CDR1 and CDR2 are MGHDK and SYGVNS. The CDR3 is 14 amino acids. V shed 8 bases and J 9 bases; nucleotides not matched to a gene: 8. The CDR3 spells CASARQGESSPLHF. CDR3 in DNA: TGTGCCAGCGCAAGACAGGGGGAATCTTCACCCCTCCACTTT.